The entry below describes one T cell receptor beta chain. What it binds is unknown. The data belong to a study of shared clonotypes between healthy human individuals. Study-wide background: Each donor's CD4 naive and CD4 memory cells filled three plates apiece, CD8 naive two, and CD8 memory one.

Study-level points and caveats: Genetic and exposure-history diversity was limited by the small donor number. Clonotype sharing across four donors was observed for about 4.8% of naive CD4 clonotypes.

Only in-frame clones appear in the TCRdb table, and some are missing; sequencing was by immunoSEQ multiplex PCR. The sample records 2 million to 2.5 million clones, 85% to 95% being singletons. In the CD4+ fraction, cells were divided into CD45RA+ naive and CD45RA-negative memory subsets. V lost 1 base, J lost 4 bases, and 7 bases lay in between. This CDR3 has 14 amino acids. The germline V gene has CDR1 MNHEY and CDR2 SVGAGI. Input material: naive CD4+ T cells from PBMCs. The sample's subset: CD45RA+ positively selected. The sequence was obtained from a man aged 18 to 35 in good health. Some clones in this sample may be carry-over from other donors' samples. V gene TRBV6-5 combines with J gene TRBJ2-2; TRBD1 or TRBD2 may be the D gene (5 bases each). The CDR3, as DNA: TGTGCCAGCAGTTACTTCGGGACCACCGGGGAGCTGTTTTTT. Amino acids: CASSYFGTTGELFF.